This TCR beta chain is from a study of blood T cell repertoires in COVID-19. Turning to the study itself: COVID-19 samples from acute and convalescent phases originated in the United States, Italy and Spain. T cells, B-cell-depleted T cells, or PBMCs provided the cDNA or gDNA that served as material.

Data came from immunoSEQ multiplex PCR; TCRdb stores just in-frame clones and leaves some out. This sample has 250,000 to 400,000 clones; about 88% occur once, and the top ten carry 2.6%. In germline, CDR1 is KGHSH, CDR2 LQKENI. V lost 3 bases to trimming and J lost 4 bases, with 6 bases between them. This CDR3 spans 13 amino acids. Researchers sorted participants into cohorts using their self-reported clinical history. The rearrangement joins TRBV18 to TRBJ2-2; D is undetermined. The sample was PBMCs or T cells enriched from blood (not recorded which). The TCR sequence derives from a man aged 55 to 70 who had recovered from COVID-19. CDR3 bases: TGTGCCAGCTCACCGATGAGCACCGGGGAGCTGTTTTTT. Its translation is CASSPMSTGELFF.